This paragraph covers one TCR beta chain sequence. Antigen specificity is unknown. The sample originates from a study of CXCR3-negative and CXCR3-positive naive CD8 T cells. Study summary: With about 1.5 +/- 0.3 million reads per library, the TRB reads numbered some 130 million in total.

Libraries of TRB cDNA were made by 5' RACE and carried UMIs. TCRdb reanalyzed the 5' RACE reads and collapses them to one entry per CDR3 protein, without DNA. The specimen's table records over 20,000 distinct CDR3 sequences. The CDR3 runs 15 residues. CDR1 SEHNR and CDR2 FQNEAQ come from the germline V gene (reference sequence). Whole-study results and caveats: With respect to TRBV-TRBJ usage, naive CXCR3-negative and CXCR3-positive cells were similar; memory differed. Memory CD8+ cells had much lower diversity, and both naive subsets had comparably high diversity.

Sequenced input: memory CD8+ T cells from blood. The gene calls are TRBV7-9 and TRBJ2-2; the TCRdb call, TRBD1, lacks DNA for checking. This receptor was taken from a human donor in good health. Some clones in this sample may be carry-over from other donors' samples. This CDR3 reads CASSLAGGDTGELFF.